The next 30 T cell receptor beta chains were all read from a single sample in a study of blood T cell repertoires in COVID-19 (dated by TCRdb to about 2020). The library was built by means of the immunoSEQ multiplex PCR assay. TCRdb took this table from immuneACCESS and kept in-frame rearrangements with V and J called. Such tables lack part of the clones; where checked against another copy, unresolved V genes explain under half of the gap, and the rest is unexplained. This sample is represented by just over 90,000 clones; 85% to 90% of them were singletons. The top ten hold less than 2% of the sample. The specimen was peripheral blood. These receptor sequences come from a human donor with active COVID-19. The donor label of this sample is uncertain.

This clone turned up a few times. The gene calls are TRBV19 and TRBJ2-7; D may be TRBD1 (5 bases). Trimming took 1 base from V and 3 from J, leaving 10 bases between them. Germline values: CDR1 LNHDA, CDR2 SQIVND (reference sequence). This CDR3 has 14 amino acids. The DNA for the CDR3 is TGTGCCAGTAGTATAGCAGGGATGGACTACGAGCAGTACTTC. This codes for CASSIAGMDYEQYF.

The V call is TRBV5-1, the J call TRBJ2-1, with 12 bases lining up with TRBD2. Germline V gene data show CDR1 as SGHRS and CDR2 as YFSETQ. The V and J ends lost 5 bases and 13 bases, in that order; junction bases with no gene match: 7. This CDR3 has 13 amino acids. As DNA, the CDR3 is TGCGCCAGCAGTAACACTAGCGGGGGGTACCAGTTCTTC. Amino acid sequence: CASSNTSGGYQFF.

The chain is built from TRBV7-2 and TRBJ2-3; TRBD2 agrees at 9 bases. After removal of 1 base from V and 6 bases from J, the junction contained 11 bases not matched to a gene. Germline lookup yields CDR1 SGHTA and CDR2 FQGNSA. This CDR3 comprises 17 residues. The CDR3 spells CASSLVGGGALGDTQYF. The DNA of the CDR3 is TGTGCCAGCAGCTTAGTCGGCGGGGGGGCTCTTGGGGATACGCAGTATTTT.

V usage is TRBV27 and J usage is TRBJ1-6, with TRBD1 as a possible D gene (5 bases). The germline V and J ends were trimmed by 7 bases and 7 bases, with 17 bases remaining between them. CDR3 length: 15 residues. Germline CDR1 reads MNHEY; CDR2 reads SMNVEV (reference sequence). Here the CDR3 DNA reads TGTGCCAGCAAGGAGGGGTGGGGCAGCAATTCACCCCTCCACTTT. Amino acids: CASKEGWGSNSPLHF.

The V gene is TRBV15, the J gene TRBJ2-1, with 13 bases lining up with TRBD2. V shed 1 base, J shed 4 bases, and the junction held 1 base outside the gene matches. Germline CDR1 reads LNHNV; CDR2 reads YYDKDF (reference sequence). The CDR3 has 16 amino acids. The CDR3 here is CATSRGTSGRYNEQFF. The CDR3 DNA reads as TGTGCCACCAGCAGAGGGACTAGCGGGAGATACAATGAGCAGTTCTTC.

The sample holds one count of this clone. The rearrangement uses TRBV5-1 and TRBJ2-7; maybe TRBD2 (7 bases). The CDR3 runs 14 residues. Germline V gives CDR1 SGHRS, CDR2 YFSETQ. V lost 1 base and J 3 bases, leaving 11 bases between the germline ends. Written as DNA, the CDR3 is TGCGCCAGCAGCTTGCGGGGGGCGCACTACGAGCAGTACTTC. Its protein is CASSLRGAHYEQYF.

CDR3 in amino acids: CASSEPAGLHKADTQYF. CDR3 bases: TGCGCCAGCAGTGAGCCGGCGGGACTCCATAAGGCAGATACGCAGTATTTT. The chain has TRBV10-1 and TRBJ2-3; possibly TRBD2 for D (6 bases). V dropped 2 bases and J dropped 4 bases, with 19 bases sitting between them. The CDR3 runs 17 residues. The germline gives CDR1 WNHNN, CDR2 SYGVQD (reference sequence).

This sequence joins TRBV27 and TRBJ2-7; TRBD2 aligns across 12 bases. Germline lookup yields CDR1 MNHEY and CDR2 SMNVEV (reference sequence). Trimming took 5 bases from V and 6 from J; bases not matched to a gene: 8. CDR3 length: 15 amino acids. The CDR3 sequence: CASSTLLAGGREQYF. The CDR3 nucleotides read TGTGCCAGCAGTACCCTACTAGCGGGGGGACGCGAGCAGTACTTC.

The chain links TRBV5-6 to TRBJ1-1; 9 bases match TRBD1. Germline CDR1 is SGHDT and CDR2 is YYEEEE. This CDR3 comprises 15 residues. The V gene end was trimmed by 3 bases and the J gene end by 3 bases; junction bases not matched to a gene: 6. Here the CDR3 DNA reads TGTGCCAGCAGCTCAACAAGGACAGGGGACACTGAAGCTTTCTTT. This translates into CASSSTRTGDTEAFF.

This clone came up once. This chain connects TRBV29-1 to TRBJ2-3; possible D gene TRBD2, 6 bases. Germline V CDR1 and CDR2: SQVTM, ANQGSEA. There are 11 residues in the CDR3. Trimming removed 1 base at V and 10 bases at J, with 9 bases between. CDR3 DNA: TGCAGCGTTGAAGGGGACTCCGCGCAGTATTTT. This encodes CSVEGDSAQYF.

In its sample, this clone was seen once. The V gene is TRBV19, the J gene TRBJ2-1, with D possibly TRBD2 on 5 matching bases. V dropped 3 bases and J dropped 8 bases, with 17 bases sitting between them. The CDR3 is 15 amino acids. Germline V CDR1 and CDR2: LNHDA, SQIVND (reference sequence). CDR3 sequence reads: CASSIEGRHWDEQFF. CDR3 coding DNA: TGTGCCAGTAGTATCGAGGGCCGACATTGGGATGAGCAGTTCTTC.

The chain links TRBV12-5 to TRBJ2-5, with 7 bases identical to TRBD2. The CDR3 has 13 residues. Germline CDR1 LGHNT, CDR2 FRNRAP. J gave up 4 bases and V 7 bases, and 6 bases lay outside the gene matches. CDR3 region: CASDFGEGETQYF. The CDR3, as DNA: TGTGCTAGTGACTTCGGGGAGGGAGAGACCCAGTACTTC.

This chain connects TRBV15 to TRBJ2-5, with 10 bases lining up with TRBD2. With V trimmed by 4 bases and J by 5 bases, 25 bases remained unmatched. Germline V gene data show CDR1 as LNHNV and CDR2 as YYDKDF (reference sequence). This CDR3 is built from 21 residues. As DNA, the CDR3 is TGTGCCACCAGCAAGCCTCCGGGTACGCCAGCGGGGGGGCAAGTAGGTGAGACCCAGTACTTC. Protein: CATSKPPGTPAGGQVGETQYF. The variable domain in full, with the rest retrieved from reference TRBV15 and TRBJ2-5, is DAMVIQNPRYQVTQFGKPVTLSCSQTLNHNVMYWYQQKSSQAPKLLFHYYDKDFNNEADTPDNFQSRRPNTSFCFLDIRSPGLGDTAMYLCATSKPPGTPAGGQVGETQYFGPGTRLLVL.

The chain recombines TRBV5-6 with TRBJ1-2, with 8 bases matching TRBD1. CDR3 length: 15 amino acids. Germline assignment: CDR1 SGHDT and CDR2 YYEEEE. The V and J ends lost 4 bases and 1 base, in that order; junction bases with no gene match: 6. CDR3 sequence: CASSLGQVFNYGYTF. CDR3 bases: TGTGCCAGCAGCCTGGGACAGGTGTTTAACTATGGCTACACCTTC.

The V gene is TRBV2, the J gene TRBJ2-7; D uncertain. V lost 6 bases and J lost 4, with 7 bases in between. Looked up from germline, CDR1 is SNHLY and CDR2 is FYNNEI. This CDR3 spans 11 amino acids. This chain's CDR3 is CASRSLYEQYF. CDR3 in DNA: TGTGCCAGCAGGAGCCTGTACGAGCAGTACTTC. The variable domain in full, completed from reference TRBV2 and TRBJ2-7, reads EPEVTQTPSHQVTQMGQEVILRCVPISNHLYFYWYRQILGQKVEFLVSFYNNEISEKSEIFDDQFSVERPDGSNFTLKIRSTKLEDSAMYFCASRSLYEQYFGPGTRLTVT.

The V call is TRBV18, the J call TRBJ2-7, with TRBD2 matching 7 bases. V trimming: 5 bases; J trimming: 6 bases; junction bases outside the gene matches: 4. Germline V gene data show CDR1 as KGHSH and CDR2 as LQKENI. CDR3 size: 12 residues. The CDR3 DNA follows: TGTGCCAGCTCATCCGGGGGGAGCGAGCAGTACTTC. As protein: CASSSGGSEQYF.

This chain links TRBV5-6 with TRBJ2-1; weak D call: TRBD1 (5 bases). Between the trimmed V and J ends, which lost 4 bases and 7 bases, there was a span of 9 bases. Looked up from germline, CDR1 is SGHDT and CDR2 is YYEEEE. This CDR3 has 12 residues. CDR3: CASSRDRNEQFF. The CDR3 coding sequence is TGTGCCAGCAGCCGCGACAGAAATGAGCAGTTCTTC.

This chain joins TRBV4-3 and TRBJ2-1; 9 bases line up with TRBD2. The V segment lost 4 bases and the J segment 6 bases; nucleotides outside the gene matches: 4. The CDR3 extends over 14 amino acids. Germline loops: CDR1 LGHNA, CDR2 YSLEER. The CDR3: CASSRGLALNEQFF. The CDR3, as DNA: TGCGCCAGCAGCCGTGGACTAGCGCTCAATGAGCAGTTCTTC.

The V and J genes are TRBV7-9 and TRBJ1-4; TRBD1 might be the D (6 bases). The CDR3 sequence is 16 residues long. V lost 5 bases to trimming and J lost 5 bases, with 18 bases between them. Germline CDR1 and CDR2: SEHNR and FQNEAQ (reference sequence). The CDR3 reads CASSERTGTQNEKLFF. In nucleotides, the CDR3 is TGTGCCAGCAGCGAACGAACCGGGACACAAAATGAAAAACTGTTTTTT.

The CDR3 nucleotides read TGTGCCAGCAATACACAGGGGAACACTGAAGCTTTCTTT. Translating gives CASNTQGNTEAFF. The rearrangement uses TRBV2 and TRBJ1-1; tentatively, D is TRBD1 (6 bases). The ends were cut back, 7 bases at V and 1 base at J, with 10 bases in the middle. The CDR3 loop spans 13 amino acids. Germline CDR1 SNHLY, CDR2 FYNNEI.

This chain uses TRBV6-6 with TRBJ2-7; D is perhaps TRBD1 (6 bases). The CDR3 spans 13 residues. From germline, CDR1 is MNHNY and CDR2 SVGAGI (reference sequence). V lost 6 bases, J lost 5 bases, and 14 bases lay in between. DNA for the CDR3: TGTGCCAGCAGCGTCACCGGGACAAACGAGCAGTACTTC. As protein: CASSVTGTNEQYF.

This clone was observed a handful of times. The chain carries TRBV1 and TRBJ2-7; TRBD2 is the table's D call, not checked against the DNA. TRBV1 is listed as a pseudogene. The CDR3 has 15 residues. The CDR3 nucleotides are TGCACCAGCATCCGCGGGGGGCGATGGCCCTACGAGCAGTACTTC. Its protein is CTSIRGGRWPYEQYF.

The chain carries TRBV28 and TRBJ1-5, with 7 bases matching TRBD1. With V trimmed by 6 bases and J by 0 bases, 17 bases remained unmatched. CDR1 and CDR2 (germline): MDHEN, SYDVKM. The length of the CDR3 is 19 residues. The DNA of the CDR3 is TGTGCCAGCAGCAAGATTGGGACAGCCAATACCTATAGCAATCAGCCCCAGCATTTT. It is translated as CASSKIGTANTYSNQPQHF.

The chain combines TRBV7-2 with TRBJ2-1, with 10 bases identical to TRBD2. V trimming: 1 base; J trimming: 9 bases; junction bases outside the gene matches: 6. This CDR3 has 15 residues. CDR1 is SGHTA and CDR2 is FQGNSA in the germline V gene. DNA for the CDR3: TGTGCCAGCAGCTTAGTACTAGCGGGGACTGGTGAGCAGTTCTTC. Protein: CASSLVLAGTGEQFF. Drawing the rest from reference TRBV7-2 and TRBJ2-1, the complete variable domain is GAGVSQSPSNKVTEKGKDVELRCDPISGHTALYWYRQSLGQGLEFLIYFQGNSAPDKSGLPSDRFSAERTGGSVSTLTIQRTQQEDSAVYLCASSLVLAGTGEQFFGPGTRLTVL.

The chain couples TRBV6-1 to TRBJ1-4; 12 positions match TRBD1. After removal of 1 base from V and 10 bases from J, the junction contained 4 bases not matched to a gene. This CDR3 comprises 15 residues. Germline CDR1 is MNHNS and CDR2 is SASEGT. The CDR3 DNA is TGTGCCAGCAGTGAAGTTGGGACAGGGGGCGGAAAACTGTTTTTT. Translation gives CASSEVGTGGGKLFF.

J is TRBJ1-1 and V is TRBV5-1, with 8 bases fitting TRBD1. Trimming cost V 4 bases and J 7 bases; bases outside gene matches: 6. CDR1 and CDR2 from the germline V gene are SGHRS and YFSETQ. This CDR3 region has 13 residues. Here the CDR3 DNA reads TGCGCCAGCAGCCCAGGGGGCGAGATTGAAGCTTTCTTT. Protein: CASSPGGEIEAFF. The whole variable domain, remainder taken from reference TRBV5-1 and TRBJ1-1, is KAGVTQTPRYLIKTRGQQVTLSCSPISGHRSVSWYQQTPGQGLQFLFEYFSETQRNKGNFPGRFSGRQFSNSRSEMNVSTLELGDSALYLCASSPGGEIEAFFGQGTRLTVV.

The rearrangement uses TRBV3-1 (or the pseudogene TRBV3-2) and TRBJ2-7; D is undetermined. The CDR3 is made up of 13 amino acids. V dropped 0 bases and J dropped 6 bases, with 9 bases sitting between them. CDR1 LGHDT and CDR2 YNNKEL come from the germline V gene (reference sequence). CDR3 nucleotides: TGTGCCAGCAGCCAAGATTTTGTCTCCGAGCAGTACTTC. This translates into CASSQDFVSEQYF.

The genes are TRBV29-1 and TRBJ2-7, with 9 nucleotides matching TRBD1. The CDR3 is 14 amino acids. V lost 5 bases, J lost 4 bases, and 9 bases stayed unmatched. Per germline, CDR1 SQVTM and CDR2 ANQGSEA. CDR3 DNA sequence: TGCAGCGTTTTACCCCGGGACAGGGAGTACGAGCAGTACTTC. This encodes CSVLPRDREYEQYF.

This rearrangement joins TRBV7-9 to TRBJ1-2; TRBD1 matches 7 bases. The CDR3 loop spans 17 amino acids. The V and J ends lost 0 bases and 3 bases, in that order; junction bases with no gene match: 10. Germline CDR1 reads SEHNR; CDR2 reads FQNEAQ (reference sequence). The CDR3, as DNA: TGTGCCAGCAGCTTAGCGGGCCACAGGGGAGGTCACTATGGCTACACCTTC. This translates into CASSLAGHRGGHYGYTF.

This clone was recorded once. In nucleotides, the CDR3 is TGCGCCAGCAGCACGACAGGGCCACCCTACGAGCAGTACTTC. This encodes CASSTTGPPYEQYF. V gene TRBV5-1 combines with J gene TRBJ2-7, with TRBD1 matching 7 bases. Germline V gives CDR1 SGHRS, CDR2 YFSETQ. There are 14 residues in the CDR3. Unmatched junction bases numbered 6, after V lost 4 bases and J lost 2 bases. The full variable domain, its missing parts supplied by reference TRBV5-1 and TRBJ2-7, is KAGVTQTPRYLIKTRGQQVTLSCSPISGHRSVSWYQQTPGQGLQFLFEYFSETQRNKGNFPGRFSGRQFSNSRSEMNVSTLELGDSALYLCASSTTGPPYEQYFGPGTRLTVT.